The 10 T cell receptor beta chains below all came from one sample that was sequenced in a study of human T cells and chemical hapten exposure. Time point denoted: patch test 2, 6 weeks after DPC sensitization. The treatment is: therapeutic diphenylcyclopropenone sensitization with weekly scalp DPC. The template was total RNA from unfractionated whole blood. One entry per CDR3 protein results from TCRdb running MiXCR on the RACE reads. The sample carries tens of thousands of distinct CDR3 sequences, 9.5% to 10% recorded once. The sample consisted of whole blood, taken in connection with sensitization to the hapten diphenylcyclopropenone (DPC). The source is a woman aged 25-40 years with alopecia areata. Some clones in this sample may be carry-over from other donors' samples.

As for this clonotype: A single base separates this from a much larger clone, so it may be a read error. The chain combines TRBV6-4 with TRBJ2-3, with D unclear. CDR1 is MRHNA, CDR2 SNTAGT, per germline. CDR3 length: 12 residues. CDR3 sequence reads: CASSDWDGTQYF. The CDR3 region has the DNA TGTGCCAGCAGCGACTGGGATGGTACGCAGTATTTT.

The rearrangement joins TRBV5-1 to TRBJ1-1, with D hard to call. The ends were cut back, 0 bases at V and 1 base at J, with 7 bases in the middle. Looked up from germline, CDR1 is SGHRS and CDR2 is YFSETQ. The CDR3 extends over 14 amino acids. This chain's CDR3 is CASSLVEGNTEAFF. CDR3 coding DNA: TGCGCCAGCAGCTTGGTAGAGGGGAACACTGAAGCTTTCTTT.

Many counts were recorded for this clonotype. The CDR3 DNA reads as TGTGCCAGCAGCTTAGATCCAGGGCGTACTGAAGCTTTCTTT. Translation: CASSLDPGRTEAFF. This chain connects TRBV7-8 to TRBJ1-1; perhaps TRBD1 as D (5 bases). Germline V gene data show CDR1 as SGHVS and CDR2 as FQNEAQ. The CDR3 has 14 amino acids. The ends were cut back, 1 base at V and 5 bases at J, with 11 bases in the middle.

The gene calls are TRBV7-2 and TRBJ2-2, with 9 bases aligning to TRBD2. Trimming removed 0 bases from V and 4 bases from J; junction bases left unmatched: 6. CDR1 SGHTA and CDR2 FQGNSA come from the germline V gene. The CDR3 is 17 amino acids. The DNA of the CDR3 is TGTGCCAGCAGCTTAGCTAGCGGGGGCCATACCACCGGGGAGCTGTTTTTT. Translating it yields CASSLASGGHTTGELFF. The complete variable domain, with remaining parts taken from reference TRBV7-2 and TRBJ2-2, reads GAGVSQSPSNKVTEKGKDVELRCDPISGHTALYWYRQSLGQGLEFLIYFQGNSAPDKSGLPSDRFSAERTGGSVSTLTIQRTQQEDSAVYLCASSLASGGHTTGELFFGEGSRLTVL.

The chain uses TRBV28 and TRBJ1-1; 8 bases align to TRBD1. V shed 4 bases, J shed 1 base, and the junction held 5 bases outside the gene matches. The V gene's germline CDR1 is MDHEN and CDR2 SYDVKM. CDR3 length: 15 amino acids. CDR3 loop: CASSSPDRENTEAFF. CDR3 nucleotides: TGTGCCAGCAGTTCCCCGGACAGGGAGAACACTGAAGCTTTCTTT.

The chain carries TRBV7-2 and TRBJ2-1; tentative D call: TRBD2 (5 bases). V was trimmed by 4 bases and J by 0 bases, leaving 13 bases between them. The germline gives CDR1 SGHTA, CDR2 FQGNSA. The length of the CDR3 is 16 residues. CDR3 coding DNA: TGTGCCAGCAGCTCCCGCACGGGGAGCTCCTACAATGAGCAGTTCTTC. Residues: CASSSRTGSSYNEQFF.

This clonotype was seen ten or more times. The rearrangement joins TRBV7-2 to TRBJ2-1, with D tentatively TRBD1 or TRBD2 (5 bases each). This CDR3 comprises 13 residues. V gave up 8 bases and J gave up 4 bases, with 12 bases separating them. Germline CDR1 is SGHTA and CDR2 is FQGNSA. The CDR3 DNA reads TGTGCCAGCCTGGGGGACGGATACAATGAGCAGTTCTTC. This codes for CASLGDGYNEQFF. The full variable domain, rest sourced from reference TRBV7-2 and TRBJ2-1, is GAGVSQSPSNKVTEKGKDVELRCDPISGHTALYWYRQSLGQGLEFLIYFQGNSAPDKSGLPSDRFSAERTGGSVSTLTIQRTQQEDSAVYLCASLGDGYNEQFFGPGTRLTVL.

This clonotype was recorded many times. The chain has TRBV27 and TRBJ2-1; D gene unclear. V shed 6 bases and J shed 12 bases, with 15 bases lying between them. Germline V gives CDR1 MNHEY, CDR2 SMNVEV (reference sequence). The CDR3 sequence is 12 residues long. CDR3 in DNA: TGTGCCAGCAGCCAGAACAGTTTGCGGCAGTTCTTC. Its protein product is CASSQNSLRQFF.

This clonotype was recorded at least ten times. The genes are TRBV6-1 and TRBJ2-2; the match to TRBD2 covers 7 bases. This CDR3 has 13 amino acids. V trimming: 7 bases; J trimming: 6 bases; junction bases outside the gene matches: 5. Germline CDR1 MNHNS, CDR2 SASEGT. The CDR3, as DNA: TGTGCCAGCAAAGGAGGGAGGGCCGGGGAGCTGTTTTTT. It yields the protein CASKGGRAGELFF.

In this sample, this clonotype turned up many times. The V gene is TRBV5-1, the J gene TRBJ2-3; TRBD2 agrees at 7 bases. V shed 0 bases and J 2 bases; nucleotides not matched to a gene: 9. The germline V gene has CDR1 SGHRS and CDR2 YFSETQ. The CDR3 loop spans 17 amino acids. The CDR3 sequence: CASSLGLAVANTDTQYF. In DNA, the CDR3 is TGCGCCAGCAGCTTGGGACTAGCCGTGGCGAACACAGATACGCAGTATTTT.